The 18 T cell receptor beta chains below all came from one sample that was sequenced in a study of regulatory T cells in long-lasting Graves disease. Sequencing libraries for TCR beta were prepared with iRepertoire HTBI primers and Arm-PCR of CDR3 regions. TCRdb passed the multiplex PCR reads through MiXCR, listing each CDR3 protein once. The sample has roughly 320,000 distinct CDR3 sequences, roughly 17% seen once. The time point here: newly diagnosed GD, antithyroid drugs for less than 3 months. From RNA extracted from PBMCs, the TCR library was made. This same sample was also part of a study on T cells in Graves' hyperthyroidism and ophthalmopathy.

The sample here was peripheral blood mononuclear cells (PBMCs), taken at new diagnosis, from a patient treated with antithyroid drugs. These receptors were obtained from a man aged 35 to 55 with Graves disease.

This clonotype occurred many times. The chain employs TRBV4-2 and TRBJ1-5; no clear D gene. Germline V CDR1 and CDR2: LGHNA, YNFKEQ. This CDR3 contains 13 residues. V was pared by 2 bases and J by 4 bases, with 6 bases between. CDR3 sequence reads: CASSQSANQPQHF. In DNA, the CDR3 is TGTGCCAGCAGCCAAAGTGCAAATCAGCCCCAGCATTTT.

The table lists this clonotype with many counts. The rearrangement links TRBV2 to TRBJ2-1; D gene uncertain. This CDR3 is built from 12 residues. The V and J ends lost 7 bases and 7 bases respectively, with 11 bases between them. Per germline, CDR1 SNHLY and CDR2 FYNNEI. CDR3 region: CASTAGWNEQFF. As DNA, the CDR3 is TGTGCCAGCACGGCAGGTTGGAATGAGCAGTTCTTC.

There are a few counts of this clonotype. Here the CDR3 reads CASSSSSGGALWTGELFF. The CDR3 region has the DNA TGTGCCAGCAGCTCATCGAGCGGGGGCGCCTTATGGACCGGGGAGCTGTTTTTT. This sequence joins TRBV7-2 and TRBJ2-2, with 8 nucleotides matching TRBD2. Trimming cost V 4 bases and J 5 bases; bases outside gene matches: 15. The germline gives CDR1 SGHTA, CDR2 FQGNSA. The CDR3 covers 18 residues.

This clonotype was seen repeatedly, ten times or more. V and J are TRBV12-3 or TRBV12-4 and TRBJ2-5; TRBD1 agrees at 10 bases. This CDR3 has 15 residues. V shed 0 bases, J shed 5 bases, and the junction held 3 bases outside the gene matches. CDR3 sequence reads: CASSLAGQGMETQYF. The CDR3 bases are TGTGCCAGCAGTTTAGCGGGACAGGGGATGGAGACCCAGTACTTC.

This clonotype was seen ten or more times. The chain uses TRBV12-3 or TRBV12-4 and TRBJ1-6; D perhaps matches TRBD1 (6 bases). Deletions cut 6 bases from V and 4 bases from J, with 16 bases between. This CDR3 contains 16 residues. DNA for the CDR3: TGTGCCAGCAGCTCTGGGCCACAGGGTTATAATTCACCCCTCCACTTT. Its protein is CASSSGPQGYNSPLHF.

This clonotype occurred many times. The chain couples TRBV28 to TRBJ2-2; the match to TRBD1 covers 8 bases. The V gene's germline CDR1 is MDHEN and CDR2 SYDVKM. This CDR3 is 16 amino acids long. Trimming took 3 bases from V and 5 from J; bases not matched to a gene: 8. This chain's CDR3 is CASSFAQGGYTGELFF. CDR3 nucleotides: TGTGCCAGCAGTTTTGCACAGGGGGGATATACCGGGGAGCTGTTTTTT.

This clonotype was seen many times. Here the CDR3 reads CASVTSGGAKSYEQYF. The CDR3 DNA reads as TGTGCCAGCGTGACTAGCGGGGGGGCCAAGTCCTACGAGCAGTACTTC. This chain uses TRBV28 with TRBJ2-7; 14 nucleotides align to TRBD2. This CDR3 spans 16 amino acids. Unmatched junction bases numbered 7, after V lost 8 bases and J lost 1 base. Germline assignment: CDR1 MDHEN and CDR2 SYDVKM.

This clonotype occurred a few times. This rearrangement joins TRBV5-1 to TRBJ1-2; no clear D. Trimming took off 4 bases at V and 1 base at J, with 5 bases between the two ends. CDR1 and CDR2 (germline): SGHRS, YFSETQ. CDR3 size: 12 residues. DNA of the CDR3: TGCGCCAGCAGCGCAGATAACTATGGCTACACCTTC. Encoded protein: CASSADNYGYTF.

This clonotype was observed a handful of times. The rearrangement joins TRBV29-1 to TRBJ2-5; possible D gene TRBD2, 6 bases. V was cut by 4 bases and J by 1 base, with 10 bases left in between. Germline loops: CDR1 SQVTM, CDR2 ANQGSEA. This CDR3 has 13 residues. The CDR3 protein is CSVGGRFQETQYF. CDR3 DNA: TGCAGCGTTGGGGGGAGGTTCCAAGAGACCCAGTACTTC.

In this sample, this clonotype turned up many times. V usage is TRBV5-1 and J usage is TRBJ2-7; 7 positions agree with TRBD1. Unmatched junction bases numbered 8, after V lost 4 bases and J lost 1 base. The V gene's germline CDR1 is SGHRS and CDR2 YFSETQ. This CDR3 has 15 amino acids. The chain's CDR3 is CASSATAGGSYEQYF. In DNA form, the CDR3 reads TGCGCCAGCAGCGCCACCGCAGGGGGATCCTACGAGCAGTACTTC.

This clonotype was detected ten times or more. The rearrangement links TRBV3-1 to TRBJ1-2; D gene ambiguous. The germline V gene has CDR1 LGHDT and CDR2 YNNKEL (reference sequence). Trimming removed 2 bases at V and 8 bases at J, with 12 bases between. The CDR3 sequence is 13 residues long. For the CDR3, the DNA is TGTGCCAGCAGCCAACCCGGGCGAGTGGGCTACACCTTC. As protein: CASSQPGRVGYTF.

The sample holds many counts of this clonotype. This probably arose from a read error, given a far larger clone one base away. CDR3: CASREGQGSTDEQYF. CDR3 DNA: TGTGCCAGCAGAGAGGGACAGGGGAGTACGGATGAGCAGTACTTC. The rearrangement joins TRBV6-1 to TRBJ2-7; 10 nucleotides align to TRBD1. Unmatched junction bases numbered 12, after V lost 6 bases and J lost 7 bases. The germline V gene has CDR1 MNHNS and CDR2 SASEGT. The CDR3 loop spans 15 amino acids.

The table lists this clonotype with many counts. The chain joins TRBV6-2 or TRBV6-3 to TRBJ1-1, with D perhaps matching TRBD1 (6 bases). Germline CDR1 reads MNHEY; CDR2 reads SVGEGT. The CDR3 loop spans 15 amino acids. V gave up 7 bases and J gave up 0 bases, with 15 bases separating them. The CDR3 region has the DNA TGTGCCAGCACTTTGGACAGACCCGTGAACACTGAAGCTTTCTTT. This translates into CASTLDRPVNTEAFF.

The chain recombines TRBV19 with TRBJ1-6, with D possibly TRBD1 on 5 matching bases. The V and J ends lost 4 bases and 7 bases respectively, with 8 bases between them. The length of the CDR3 is 13 residues. Germline CDR1 reads LNHDA; CDR2 reads SQIVND (reference sequence). The CDR3 region is CASSTRDNSPLHF. As DNA, the CDR3 is TGTGCCAGTAGTACCAGGGACAATTCACCCCTCCACTTT.

At least ten counts were recorded for this clonotype. This sequence joins TRBV7-6 and TRBJ2-5; tentatively, D is TRBD1 (6 bases). This CDR3 region has 16 residues. Germline CDR1 and CDR2: SGHVS and FNYEAQ. V lost 3 bases and J lost 3, with 17 bases in between. The CDR3 reads CASSFQSDRPEETQYF. The CDR3 bases are TGTGCCAGCAGCTTTCAATCTGACAGGCCCGAAGAGACCCAGTACTTC.

This clonotype was seen more than once but under ten times. V gene TRBV5-1 combines with J gene TRBJ2-1, with a possible D match to TRBD1 (6 bases). The J call may be wrong; the DNA end is better matched by TRBJ2-5. Germline V CDR1 and CDR2: SGHRS, YFSETQ. The CDR3 runs 15 residues. DNA of the CDR3: TGCGCCAGCAGCTTGGAGGGGGAGCTCCAAGAGACCCAGTACTTC. Translated: CASSLEGELQETQYF.

This clonotype occurred a few times. This chain uses TRBV9 with TRBJ2-1; D is perhaps TRBD1 (6 bases). Trimming took 4 bases from V and 5 from J, leaving 16 bases between them. The CDR3 contains 15 residues. CDR1 SGDLS and CDR2 YYNGEE come from the germline V gene. The CDR3 spells CASSLNDRIHNEQFF. CDR3 DNA sequence: TGTGCCAGCAGCCTTAATGACAGGATCCACAATGAGCAGTTCTTC.

This clonotype was picked up many times. The chain employs TRBV12-3 or TRBV12-4 and TRBJ2-5; D possibly matches TRBD1 or TRBD2 (7 bases each). V gave up 7 bases and J gave up 2 bases, with 23 bases separating them. The CDR3 has 17 amino acids. The CDR3 spells CASMPKQGRGGQETQYF. The CDR3 DNA reads as TGTGCCAGCATGCCAAAACAGGGGAGGGGTGGGCAAGAGACCCAGTACTTC.